Below are 30 T cell receptor beta chains sequenced from a single sample in a study of blood T cells in healthy people across ages. With a J-beta primer mix and a sample-barcoded 5' primer, a second PCR ran roughly 6 to 11 cycles. TCRdb used MiXCR to reprocess the 5' RACE reads, holding one entry per CDR3 protein. The sample lists fewer than 800,000 distinct CDR3 sequences, 49% occurring once. Input material: blood. These receptors all come from a woman aged 60-75 years in good health.

The chain's CDR3 is CASSRAPVKRPQETQYF. In DNA form, the CDR3 reads TGTGCCAGCAGTCGAGCCCCCGTGAAGCGCCCACAAGAGACCCAGTACTTC. The V call is TRBV6-2 or TRBV6-3, the J call TRBJ2-5; D is ambiguous. The germline V gene encodes CDR1 MNHEY and CDR2 SVGEGT. CDR3 length equals 17 residues. Trimming stripped 5 bases from V and 2 bases from J, with 21 bases between.

This clonotype was observed a handful of times. The chain combines TRBV7-2 with TRBJ2-7; 8 bases are a match to TRBD2. The CDR3 is 15 amino acids. Germline V lookup: CDR1 SGHTA, CDR2 FQGNSA. Unmatched junction bases numbered 13, after V lost 5 bases and J lost 7 bases. The CDR3 nucleotides read TGTGCCAGCAGCCGGCCGGGACTAGTGAACAATGAGCAGTACTTC. This gives the protein CASSRPGLVNNEQYF.

This clonotype was detected only a few times. The chain has TRBV7-3 and TRBJ2-3; TRBD1 might be the D (5 bases). The CDR3 has 15 amino acids. In germline, CDR1 is SGHTA, CDR2 FQGTGA. V shed 2 bases and J shed 4 bases, with 13 bases lying between them. Here the CDR3 DNA reads TGTGCCAGCAGCTTAGACGGGTTAGGGGCAGATACGCAGTATTTT. Translation: CASSLDGLGADTQYF.

As concerns this clonotype: A read error may account for a junction end that differs from germline. V and J are TRBV4-2 and TRBJ1-5; 7 bases agree with TRBD1. Germline lookup yields CDR1 LGHNA and CDR2 YNFKEQ. CDR3 size: 14 residues. The CDR3 loop is CASSKDRVWQPQHF. The CDR3 DNA reads TGTGCCAGCAGCAAAGACAGGGTATGGCAGCCCCAGCATTTT.

The chain has TRBV7-2 and TRBJ1-2, with a tentative D call TRBD1 (5 bases). CDR1 and CDR2 from the germline V gene are SGHTA and FQGNSA. The length of the CDR3 is 16 residues. V gave up 1 base and J gave up 8 bases, with 20 bases separating them. The CDR3 reads CASSLGLQGAQGGYTF. CDR3 in DNA: TGTGCCAGCAGCTTAGGGCTTCAGGGAGCCCAGGGAGGCTACACCTTC.

This rearrangement joins TRBV7-9 to TRBJ1-3; 8 bases fit TRBD1. CDR3 size: 15 residues. Germline CDR1 reads SEHNR; CDR2 reads FQNEAQ (reference sequence). Trimming cost V 5 bases and J 0 bases; bases outside gene matches: 3. The CDR3 here is CASSRQGNSGNTIYF. The CDR3 DNA reads as TGTGCCAGCAGCAGACAGGGGAACTCTGGAAACACCATATATTTT.

Points on this clonotype: Sequence at one end of the junction differs from germline and may be a read error. This chain connects TRBV6-1 to TRBJ2-1; the match to TRBD1 covers 7 bases. CDR1 is MNHNS, CDR2 SASEGT, per germline. The CDR3 is made up of 16 amino acids. CDR3 sequence reads: CASREGTAWSSDGQFF. For the CDR3, the DNA is TGTGCCAGCAGGGAAGGGACAGCCTGGTCCAGTGATGGGCAGTTCTTC.

CDR3 bases: TGTGCCAGCAGCGTAGCGCGGTACACCGGGGAGCTGTTTTTT. As protein: CASSVARYTGELFF. The chain has TRBV9 and TRBJ2-2, with D hard to call. CDR1 is SGDLS, CDR2 YYNGEE, per germline. The V end was cut by 0 bases, the J end by 3 bases, with 6 bases between. The CDR3 has 14 residues.

The gene calls are TRBV7-2 and TRBJ2-4; tentative D call: TRBD1 (5 bases). CDR1 SGHTA and CDR2 FQGNSA come from the germline V gene. V gave up 1 base and J gave up 1 base, with 20 bases separating them. The CDR3 spans 19 residues. CDR3 sequence: CASSLVGGRVEGAKNIQYF. The CDR3, as DNA: TGTGCCAGCAGCTTAGTGGGCGGCAGGGTGGAAGGGGCCAAAAACATTCAGTACTTC.

V usage is TRBV20-1 and J usage is TRBJ1-4, with 10 bases identical to TRBD1. This CDR3 has 15 residues. V shed 3 bases, J shed 8 bases, and the junction held 9 bases outside the gene matches. CDR1 is DFQATT, CDR2 SNEGSKA, per germline (reference sequence). The CDR3 DNA is TGCAGTGCTAGGCCCCGGGACAGGGGTAGGGAAAAACTGTTTTTT. The encoded protein is CSARPRDRGREKLFF.

The chain couples TRBV20-1 to TRBJ2-2; D possibly corresponds to TRBD1 (5 bases). CDR3 length: 15 residues. CDR1 is DFQATT and CDR2 is SNEGSKA in the germline V gene (reference sequence). With 0 bases removed from V and 5 bases from J, the gap between germline ends came to 13 bases. CDR3 coding DNA: TGCAGTGCTAGAGATGGGGCAGGGCAAACCGGGGAGCTGTTTTTT. It is translated as CSARDGAGQTGELFF.

This chain links TRBV7-3 with TRBJ2-6; no firm D call. V shed 5 bases and J shed 2 bases, with 10 bases lying between them. The CDR3 contains 15 residues. Looked up from germline, CDR1 is SGHTA and CDR2 is FQGTGA. Here the CDR3 reads CASSLTRPGANVLTF. The CDR3 nucleotides are TGTGCCAGCAGCCTCACAAGGCCTGGGGCCAACGTCCTGACTTTC.

This clonotype was seen a handful of times. The V call is TRBV29-1, the J call TRBJ2-1; weak D call: TRBD1 (6 bases). Per germline, CDR1 SQVTM and CDR2 ANQGSEA. CDR3 length: 14 amino acids. Trimming cost V 6 bases and J 0 bases, with 12 bases left between them. The CDR3 is CSVHRDVSYNEQFF. CDR3 DNA sequence: TGCAGCGTCCACAGGGACGTCTCCTACAATGAGCAGTTCTTC.

This clonotype showed up just a few times. The chain is built from TRBV6-6 and TRBJ2-7; 9 bases fit TRBD2. The J call is in doubt because the DNA end fits TRBJ2-5 better. CDR1 is MNHNY and CDR2 is SVGAGI in the germline V gene (reference sequence). This CDR3 region has 16 residues. DNA for the CDR3: TGTGCCAGCAGTTCCCCGGGACTAGCTACCATTTTGACCCAGTACTTC. This sequence encodes CASSSPGLATILTQYF.

The CDR3 nucleotides read TGTGCCACCAGCAGAGATCGGGAAGTCACTTACGAGCAGTACTTC. Amino acids: CATSRDREVTYEQYF. This rearrangement joins TRBV15 to TRBJ2-5; TRBD2 might be the D (5 bases). The end of the DNA aligns better with TRBJ2-7, so the J call may be wrong. The V gene's germline CDR1 is LNHNV and CDR2 YYDKDF (reference sequence). The CDR3 runs to 15 residues.

The chain combines TRBV28 with TRBJ2-1; TRBD2 aligns across 11 bases. With V trimmed by 5 bases and J by 4 bases, 22 bases remained unmatched. CDR3 length: 21 amino acids. Germline CDR1 MDHEN, CDR2 SYDVKM. For the CDR3, the DNA is TGTGCCAGCAGTAACCCCCTGAATAGCGGGAGGGCCGGATTTAGTTACAATGAGCAGTTCTTC. This sequence encodes CASSNPLNSGRAGFSYNEQFF.

The V and J genes are TRBV7-9 and TRBJ2-7; D is undetermined. The germline V gene encodes CDR1 SEHNR and CDR2 FQNEAQ (reference sequence). The V gene lost 2 bases and the J gene lost 10 bases, with 15 bases spanning the gap. This CDR3 is 13 amino acids long. CDR3 in DNA: TGTGCCAGCAGCTTAAAAGTTTTAAGTTATCAGTACTTC. Protein sequence: CASSLKVLSYQYF.

The sample holds one count of this clonotype. The chain employs TRBV10-3 and TRBJ1-5; no firm D call. The V gene's germline CDR1 is ENHRY and CDR2 SYGVKD. V was pared by 4 bases and J by 0 bases, with 16 bases between. This CDR3 has 17 residues. CDR3: CAISGAPDRNSNQPQHF. CDR3 DNA: TGTGCCATCAGTGGGGCACCAGACCGCAATAGCAATCAGCCCCAGCATTTT.

The chain couples TRBV21-1 to TRBJ1-2; TRBD1, the D gene given by the table, was not confirmed from the DNA. TRBV21-1 is classified as a pseudogene. This CDR3 region has 14 residues. CDR3: CASSKRQGGYGYTF. In DNA, the CDR3 is TGTGCCAGCAGCAAACGACAGGGTGGCTATGGCTACACCTTC.

This clonotype has just a few counts. The rearrangement links TRBV4-3 to TRBJ2-3, with 11 nucleotides matching TRBD2. Germline loops: CDR1 LGHNA, CDR2 YSLEER. This CDR3 has 18 residues. The J segment lost 6 bases and the V segment lost 0 bases, leaving 11 bases of the junction unmatched. The CDR3 sequence is CASSQDGIAGGPSDTQYF. Here the CDR3 DNA reads TGCGCCAGCAGCCAAGACGGGATAGCGGGAGGGCCTAGCGATACGCAGTATTTT.

The chain uses TRBV4-3 and TRBJ2-3; 11 nucleotides agree with TRBD2. The CDR3 is made up of 15 amino acids. V was clipped by 4 bases and J by 6 bases; unmatched bases: 6. Germline V gene data show CDR1 as LGHNA and CDR2 as YSLEER. The CDR3 protein is CASSLLAGGEDTQYF. CDR3 in DNA: TGCGCCAGCAGCCTTTTAGCGGGAGGGGAGGATACGCAGTATTTT.

The table lists this clonotype with a few counts. The rearrangement uses TRBV11-2 and TRBJ2-1; 7 positions agree with TRBD2. Germline CDR1 and CDR2: SGHAT and FQNNGV. The CDR3 has 13 residues. Trimming took 1 base from V and 8 from J; bases not matched to a gene: 2. This CDR3 is CASSLGLAYEQFF. CDR3 in DNA: TGTGCCAGCAGCTTAGGACTAGCCTATGAGCAGTTCTTC.

The chain has TRBV28 and TRBJ2-1, with D unclear. The V end lost 6 bases, the J end lost 9 bases, and 12 bases lay between the germline ends. The CDR3 is made up of 12 amino acids. Per germline, CDR1 MDHEN and CDR2 SYDVKM. CDR3 sequence reads: CASSLARSEQFF. DNA for the CDR3: TGTGCCAGCAGCTTAGCCAGATCTGAGCAGTTCTTC.

The chain couples TRBV27 to TRBJ1-2, with 8 bases lining up with TRBD1. V shed 6 bases, J shed 7 bases, and the junction held 13 bases outside the gene matches. This CDR3 spans 15 amino acids. Germline CDR1 MNHEY, CDR2 SMNVEV (reference sequence). CDR3 in amino acids: CASRTGGRGQGGYTF. The CDR3, as DNA: TGTGCCAGCAGAACAGGTGGCAGGGGGCAGGGTGGCTACACCTTC.

This clonotype was seen only a few times. V usage is TRBV5-1 and J usage is TRBJ2-7; TRBD2 matches at 8 bases. Trimming at V came to 0 bases and at J to 1 base, leaving 9 bases not matched to a gene. Germline V lookup: CDR1 SGHRS, CDR2 YFSETQ. The CDR3 consists of 17 residues. In nucleotides, the CDR3 is TGCGCCAGCAGCTTGGTTCCGGGGCGGGGGGTTTCCTACGAGCAGTACTTC. Its translation: CASSLVPGRGVSYEQYF.

This clonotype was observed a single time. The chain links TRBV11-2 to TRBJ2-3; 9 bases map to TRBD2. The junction had 9 bases not matched to a gene; V was cut back by 5 bases and J by 0 bases. The CDR3 length is 17 residues. Per the germline V gene, CDR1 is SGHAT and CDR2 is FQNNGV. DNA for the CDR3: TGTGCCAGCAGCCATAGCGGGAGTGGGGCTAGCACAGATACGCAGTATTTT. It codes for CASSHSGSGASTDTQYF.

V gene TRBV28 combines with J gene TRBJ2-5; TRBD2 agrees at 16 bases. Germline CDR1 is MDHEN and CDR2 is SYDVKM. Trimming took 5 bases from V and 9 from J; bases not matched to a gene: 6. CDR3 length: 15 residues. The CDR3 bases are TGTGCCAGCAGTGGGGGACTAGCGGGGGGGGTGGCCCAGTACTTC. It codes for CASSGGLAGGVAQYF.

This chain links TRBV20-1 with TRBJ2-1; the match to TRBD2 covers 10 bases. The CDR3 spans 16 residues. Germline loops: CDR1 DFQATT, CDR2 SNEGSKA (reference sequence). V lost 2 bases, J lost 6 bases, and 10 bases stayed unmatched. DNA for the CDR3: TGCAGTGCTAGATTATTTAGCGGGAGGACCCCCAATGAGCAGTTCTTC. As protein: CSARLFSGRTPNEQFF.

This clonotype occurred once. This sequence joins TRBV28 and TRBJ2-3; 8 nucleotides line up with TRBD2. V lost 6 bases, J lost 4 bases, and 18 bases stayed unmatched. This CDR3 is 18 amino acids long. The germline gives CDR1 MDHEN, CDR2 SYDVKM. For the CDR3, the DNA is TGTGCCAGCAGCCCTAGCGGACTAGCCCCTTTAGGGGCAGATACGCAGTATTTT. Residues: CASSPSGLAPLGADTQYF.

The rearrangement uses TRBV5-5 and TRBJ2-1; 8 nucleotides line up with TRBD2. Per germline, CDR1 SGHKS and CDR2 YYEKEE (reference sequence). V shed 0 bases and J 4 bases; nucleotides not matched to a gene: 9. There are 17 residues in the CDR3. The CDR3, as DNA: TGTGCCAGCAGCTTGGGCGGGGGGACTAGTACTTACAATGAGCAGTTCTTC. This gives the protein CASSLGGGTSTYNEQFF.